This TCR beta chain was identified in a study of Graves' ophthalmopathy and Graves' hyperthyroidism. Beta-chain TCR CDR3 regions were amplified from RNA transcripts. RT-PCR in the first round used HTBI primers; a second-round multiplex PCR followed. TCRdb reprocessed the multiplex PCR reads with MiXCR, giving one entry per CDR3 protein. The repertoire consists of 220,000 or so distinct CDR3 sequences, with roughly 21% occurring once and the leading ten covering around 45%. The germline V gene has CDR1 LGHNT and CDR2 FRNRAP. V shed 6 bases and J 3 bases; nucleotides not matched to a gene: 2. The CDR3 is 12 residues long.

The sample consisted of peripheral blood. The receptor was derived from a woman aged 45-60 years with Graves' ophthalmopathy. The chain employs TRBV12-5 and TRBJ2-7; 7 bases align to TRBD1. The CDR3 reads CASGRDSYEQYF. CDR3 coding DNA: TGTGCTAGTGGCCGGGACAGCTACGAGCAGTACTTC. Based on the CDR3 plus reference TRBV12-5 and TRBJ2-7, the full variable domain is DARVTQTPRHKVTEMGQEVTMRCQPILGHNTVFWYRQTMMQGLELLAYFRNRAPLDDSGMPKDRFSAEMPDATLATLKIQPSEPRDSAVYFCASGRDSYEQYFGPGTRLTVT.